This TCR beta chain was profiled in a study of CD8 T cells in Susac syndrome. TCR beta sequencing covered blood CD8+ and CD4+ T cells. Negative isolation yielded the CD8+ and CD4+ T cells, while FACS enriched the TEMRA cells. Looked up from germline, CDR1 is SGDLS and CDR2 is YYNGEE. The V segment lost 3 bases and the J segment 10 bases; nucleotides outside the gene matches: 12. The CDR3 length is 14 residues. RNA amounts of roughly 0.45 to 1 ug underwent reverse transcription with random hexamers. The immunoSEQ assay covered 54 Vbeta and 13 Jbeta segments for CDR3. MiXCR, run by TCRdb on the immunoSEQ multiplex PCR reads, gives a single entry per CDR3 protein. The table lists about 73,000 distinct CDR3 sequences, around 96% of them singletons.

The sample was CD8+ T cells from PBMCs. The source of this sequence is a human donor with multiple sclerosis. This chain uses TRBV9 with TRBJ1-1; 7 bases align to TRBD1. CDR3 loop: CASSGDSETGRAFF. The CDR3 DNA follows: TGTGCCAGCAGCGGAGACTCCGAGACAGGGCGAGCTTTCTTT.